A selection of T cell receptor beta chains follows, all from one sample in a study of shared clonotypes between healthy human individuals. This table comes from immunoSEQ multiplex PCR, and its TCRdb copy is limited to in-frame clones, with some not included. This table has 2 million to 2.5 million clones, 80% to 95% appearing once. Material for sequencing was naive CD4+ T cells from PBMCs. The source of these receptors is a man aged 18 to 29 in good health. Some clones in this sample may be carry-over from other donors' samples. CDR3s include the opening cysteine and the closing phenylalanine or tryptophan. Fields, in order: J gene, D gene, V gene, clone size, CDR3 protein, CDR3 DNA. D genes are given only for firm matches. The size of a clone is reported for some rows only, either as once, few or many, or as a class for expanded clones.

>TRBJ2-7|NA|TRBV5-1|NA
CASSLALQGGYEQYF
TGCGCCAGCAGCTTGGCTTTGCAGGGCGGGTACGAGCAGTACTTC
>TRBJ2-5|NA|TRBV28|NA
CASSLGLRETQYF
TGTGCCAGCAGTCTCGGGTTGAGGGAGACCCAGTACTTC
>TRBJ1-5|NA|TRBV6-1|NA
CASRTGYYSNQPQHF
TGTGCCAGCAGGACGGGGTACTATAGCAATCAGCCCCAGCATTTT
>TRBJ2-7|NA|TRBV18|NA
CASSPRNGEGYEQYF
TGTGCCAGCTCCCCACGCAACGGAGAGGGCTACGAGCAGTACTTC
>TRBJ2-3|TRBD1|TRBV10-1|once
CASSAYRGQDTQYF
TGCGCCAGCAGTGCGTATAGGGGGCAAGATACGCAGTATTTT
>TRBJ2-1|NA|TRBV28|NA
CASSARLAHSYNEQFF
TGTGCCAGCAGTGCCCGGCTAGCGCACTCCTACAATGAGCAGTTCTTC
>TRBJ2-7|NA|TRBV7-9|NA
CASSAGHRAYEQYF
TGTGCCAGCAGCGCGGGACACCGTGCCTACGAGCAGTACTTC
>TRBJ2-3|NA|TRBV7-2|NA
CASSLELGRTQYF
TGTGCCAGCAGCTTAGAGTTGGGAAGAACGCAGTATTTT
>TRBJ2-3|NA|TRBV7-3|NA
CASSLKSQDSTDTQYF
TGTGCCAGCAGCTTAAAGTCCCAGGATAGCACAGATACGCAGTATTTT
>TRBJ2-7|TRBD2|TRBV5-1|NA
CASSLGSGSAYEQYF
TGCGCCAGCAGCCTTGGTAGCGGGAGCGCTTACGAGCAGTACTTC
>TRBJ2-7|NA|TRBV20-1|NA
CSTGEGYEQYF
TGCAGTACAGGGGAGGGGTACGAGCAGTACTTC
>TRBJ1-4|TRBD1|TRBV5-1|NA
CASSRKQTTGPNEKLFF
TGCGCCAGCAGCCGGAAGCAGACGACAGGGCCCAATGAAAAACTGTTTTTT
>TRBJ2-7|TRBD1|TRBV29-1|NA
CSVLTGTYEQYF
TGCAGCGTCCTGACAGGGACCTACGAGCAGTACTTC
>TRBJ2-1|NA|TRBV7-3|NA
CASSLISDLDEQFF
TGTGCCAGCAGCTTAATTTCCGATTTGGATGAGCAGTTCTTC
>TRBJ2-2|TRBD1|TRBV5-1|NA
CASSPPGQGHTGELFF
TGCGCCAGCAGCCCTCCGGGACAGGGCCACACCGGGGAGCTGTTTTTT
>TRBJ1-1|TRBD1|TRBV10-3|NA
CAIRAGGIEAFF
TGTGCCATCAGAGCAGGGGGAATCGAAGCTTTCTTT
>TRBJ1-1|NA|TRBV7-2|NA
CASSLAGLENTEAFF
TGTGCCAGCAGCTTAGCAGGGTTGGAGAACACTGAAGCTTTCTTT
>TRBJ1-6|NA|TRBV27|NA
CASSLGGDIRLPLHF
TGTGCCAGCAGTTTAGGCGGGGACATCCGCCTACCCCTCCACTTT
>TRBJ2-1|TRBD1|TRBV5-1|once
CASSPTGYGEQFF
TGCGCCAGCAGCCCGACAGGGTACGGTGAGCAGTTCTTC
>TRBJ2-3|NA|TRBV7-3|once
CASSAHTRDTQYF
TGTGCCAGCAGCGCCCACACCCGGGATACGCAGTATTTT
>TRBJ2-7|NA|TRBV12-2|NA
CASRSPGTDTYEQYF
TGTGCAAGTCGCTCCCCGGGGACCGATACCTACGAGCAGTACTTC
>TRBJ1-5|NA|TRBV21-1|NA
CASGGNQPQHF
TGTGCCAGCGGCGGTAATCAGCCCCAGCATTTT
>TRBJ1-1|NA|TRBV30|NA
CAWSKRRPSEAFF
TGTGCCTGGAGTAAAAGACGTCCCAGTGAAGCTTTCTTT
>TRBJ1-1|NA|TRBV28|few
CASSYGGTEAFF
TGTGCCAGCAGCTACGGGGGCACTGAAGCTTTCTTT